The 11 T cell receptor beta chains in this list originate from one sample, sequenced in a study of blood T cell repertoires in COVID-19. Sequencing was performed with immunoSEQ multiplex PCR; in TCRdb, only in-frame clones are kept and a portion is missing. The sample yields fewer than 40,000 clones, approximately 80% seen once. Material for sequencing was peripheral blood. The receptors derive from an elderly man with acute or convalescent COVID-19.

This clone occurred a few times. The CDR3 region has the DNA TGTGCCAGTAGTATAGCCTTAGCATCGGCCGGGGAGCTGTTTTTT. Translated, it gives CASSIALASAGELFF. The chain uses TRBV19 and TRBJ2-2; no definite D call. CDR1 and CDR2 (germline): LNHDA, SQIVND (reference sequence). This CDR3 has 15 amino acids. The V end lost 1 base, the J end lost 6 bases, and 12 bases lay between the germline ends.

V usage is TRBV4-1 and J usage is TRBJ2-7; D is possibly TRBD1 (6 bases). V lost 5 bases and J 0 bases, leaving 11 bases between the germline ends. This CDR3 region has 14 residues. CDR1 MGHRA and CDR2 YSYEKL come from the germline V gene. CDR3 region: CASSARDTSYEQYF. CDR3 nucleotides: TGCGCCAGCAGCGCCCGGGACACCTCCTACGAGCAGTACTTC.

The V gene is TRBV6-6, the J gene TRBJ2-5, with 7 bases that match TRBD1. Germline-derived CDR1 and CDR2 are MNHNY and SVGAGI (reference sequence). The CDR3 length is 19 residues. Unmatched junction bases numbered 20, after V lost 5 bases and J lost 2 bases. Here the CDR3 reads CASSPGKGAYWEPQETQYF. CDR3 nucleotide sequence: TGTGCCAGCAGTCCCGGTAAGGGGGCTTATTGGGAACCACAAGAGACCCAGTACTTC.

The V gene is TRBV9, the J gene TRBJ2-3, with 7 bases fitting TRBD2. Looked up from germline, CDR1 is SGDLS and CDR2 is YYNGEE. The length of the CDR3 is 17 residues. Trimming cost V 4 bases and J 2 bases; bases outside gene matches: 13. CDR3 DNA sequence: TGTGCCAGCAGCCCCCGCGGGGTGGCGGGGGTCACAGATACGCAGTATTTT. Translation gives CASSPRGVAGVTDTQYF. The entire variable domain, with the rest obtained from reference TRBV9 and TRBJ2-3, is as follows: DSGVTQTPKHLITATGQRVTLRCSPRSGDLSVYWYQQSLDQGLQFLIQYYNGEERAKGNILERFSAQQFPDLHSELNLSSLELGDSALYFCASSPRGVAGVTDTQYFGPGTRLTVL.

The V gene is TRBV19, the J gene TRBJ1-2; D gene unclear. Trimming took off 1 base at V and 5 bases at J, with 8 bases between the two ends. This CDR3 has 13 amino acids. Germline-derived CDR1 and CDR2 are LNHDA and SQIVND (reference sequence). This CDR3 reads CASSIGAWYGYTF. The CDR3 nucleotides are TGTGCCAGTAGTATAGGGGCTTGGTATGGCTACACCTTC. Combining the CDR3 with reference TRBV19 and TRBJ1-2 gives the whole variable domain DGGITQSPKYLFRKEGQNVTLSCEQNLNHDAMYWYRQDPGQGLRLIYYSQIVNDFQKGDIAEGYSVSREKKESFPLTVTSAQKNPTAFYLCASSIGAWYGYTFGSGTRLTVV.

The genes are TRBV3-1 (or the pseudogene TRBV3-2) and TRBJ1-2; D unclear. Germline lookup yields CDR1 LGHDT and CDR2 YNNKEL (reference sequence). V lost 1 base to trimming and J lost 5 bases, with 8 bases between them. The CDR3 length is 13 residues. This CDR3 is CASSQGAGYGYTF. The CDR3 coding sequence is TGTGCCAGCAGCCAAGGGGCAGGATATGGCTACACCTTC.

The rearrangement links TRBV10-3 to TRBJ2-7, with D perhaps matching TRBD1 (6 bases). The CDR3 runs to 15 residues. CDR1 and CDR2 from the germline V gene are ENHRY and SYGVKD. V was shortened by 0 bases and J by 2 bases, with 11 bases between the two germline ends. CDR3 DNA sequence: TGTGCCATCAGTGAGTCAACAGGGTTGCCCTACGAGCAGTACTTC. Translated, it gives CAISESTGLPYEQYF.

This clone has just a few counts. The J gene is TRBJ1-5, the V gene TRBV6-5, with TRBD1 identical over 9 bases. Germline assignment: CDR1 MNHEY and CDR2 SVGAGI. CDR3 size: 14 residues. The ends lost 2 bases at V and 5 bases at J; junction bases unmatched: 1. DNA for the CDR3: TGTGCCAGCAGTTACCGGGACAGGGATCAGCCCCAGCATTTT. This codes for CASSYRDRDQPQHF.

The CDR3 loop is CASSRSGTSSYNEQFF. DNA of the CDR3: TGTGCCAGCAGCCGGTCCGGGACAAGCTCCTACAATGAGCAGTTCTTC. The chain couples TRBV3-1 (or the pseudogene TRBV3-2) to TRBJ2-1, with D perhaps TRBD1 (6 bases). The CDR3 contains 16 residues. The germline V gene encodes CDR1 LGHDT and CDR2 YNNKEL (reference sequence). Trimming stripped 4 bases from V and 0 bases from J, with 13 bases between.

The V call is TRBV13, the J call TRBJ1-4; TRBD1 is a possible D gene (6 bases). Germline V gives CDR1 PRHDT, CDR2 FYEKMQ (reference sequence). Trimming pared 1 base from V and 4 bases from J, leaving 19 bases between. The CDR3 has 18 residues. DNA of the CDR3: TGTGCCAGCAGCTTAGCCAGGGGAGTGCCGGTGGTTAATGAAAAACTGTTTTTT. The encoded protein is CASSLARGVPVVNEKLFF.

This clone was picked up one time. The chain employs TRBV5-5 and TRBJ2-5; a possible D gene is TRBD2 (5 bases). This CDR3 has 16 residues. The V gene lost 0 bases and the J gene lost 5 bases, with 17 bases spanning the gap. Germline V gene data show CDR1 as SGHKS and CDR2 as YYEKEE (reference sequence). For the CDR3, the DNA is TGTGCCAGCAGCTTGGGAGGGAGCGCGGCCTTGGAGACCCAGTACTTC. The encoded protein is CASSLGGSAALETQYF.